This is a list of T cell receptor beta chains from one sample in a study of CD8 T cells in Susac syndrome. In TCRdb, the immunoSEQ multiplex PCR reads were re-called with MiXCR into one record per CDR3 protein. This table has about 160,000 distinct CDR3 sequences, 93% appearing once. The sequenced sample was CD4+ T cells from PBMCs. The receptors were gathered from a human donor in good health. The CDR3 runs from the conserved cysteine through the conserved F or W. The D gene is left open where the match is weak. Not all rows give a size; the values are once, few, many and, for expanded clones, a class.

V,J,D,size,DNA,CDR3
TRBV2,TRBJ2-4,TRBD1,-,TGTGCCAGCAGCATCCCGGGACAGGAGTGGTACTTC,CASSIPGQEWYF
TRBV2,TRBJ2-7,-,-,TGTGCCAGCAGTCCCGGGGACGTGCGAGGGCAGTACTTC,CASSPGDVRGQYF
TRBV13,TRBJ2-3,-,-,TGTGCCAGCAGTTCGGGACGGTCCGCACCGGGTACGCAGTATTTT,CASSSGRSAPGTQYF
TRBV3-1,TRBJ2-7,-,-,TGTGCCAGCAGCCGCGTCGGCTTCCACTACGAGCAGTACTTC,CASSRVGFHYEQYF
TRBV3-1,TRBJ1-2,-,-,TGTGCCAGCAGCCAAGATCATTGGGTCAAGGGCTACACCTTC,CASSQDHWVKGYTF
TRBV5-6,TRBJ2-7,TRBD2,-,TGTGCCAGCAGCTCCGGGACTAGTGTAATGCCCTACGAGCAGTACTTC,CASSSGTSVMPYEQYF
TRBV9,TRBJ2-3,-,-,TGTGCCGGCAGCGTAAAGCAGTCGCAGGTTCCGCAGTATTTT,CAGSVKQSQVPQYF
TRBV11-3,TRBJ2-1,-,once,TGTGCCAGCAGCTTAGTCCACTCTACGGAGCAGTTCTTC,CASSLVHSTEQFF
TRBV29-1,TRBJ2-3,TRBD1,-,TGCAGCGTTGGACAGGGGGCCTCCGGGGCCACAGATACGCAGTATTTT,CSVGQGASGATDTQYF
TRBV7-9,TRBJ2-1,TRBD2,few,TGTGCCAGCAGCCGTACTAGCGGGGGCTACAATGAGCAGTTCTTC,CASSRTSGGYNEQFF
TRBV20-1,TRBJ2-3,-,-,TGCAGTGCTAGCGGGTGGGGAGATACGCAGTATTTT,CSASGWGDTQYF
TRBV6-5,TRBJ1-1,-,-,TGTGCCAGCAGTACCTACATTGACACTGAAGCTTTCTTT,CASSTYIDTEAFF
TRBV4-1,TRBJ1-1,-,-,TGCGCCAGCACCCCCGGAACGAGCAGGACGGGCACTGAAGCTTTCTTT,CASTPGTSRTGTEAFF
TRBV29-1,TRBJ2-1,-,-,TGCAGCGTCGTAACCCGACTTGAAAACAATGAGCAGTTCTTC,CSVVTRLENNEQFF
TRBV12-3/TRBV12-4,TRBJ1-3,-,-,TGTGCCAGCAGTTTAGACTTCTACTCTGGAAACACCATATATTTT,CASSLDFYSGNTIYF
TRBV2,TRBJ2-1,TRBD2,-,TGTGCCAGCAGCGGACAGGTGGGGACTAGCGGGGGATACAATGAGCAGTTCTTC,CASSGQVGTSGGYNEQFF
TRBV5-1,TRBJ2-2,-,-,TGCGCCAGCAGCTTGCCCTGGGGGACCGGGGAGCTGTTTTTT,CASSLPWGTGELFF
TRBV2,TRBJ1-2,TRBD1,once,TGTGCCAGCAGGGGACAGTACTATGGCTACACCTTC,CASRGQYYGYTF
TRBV5-1,TRBJ2-7,-,once,TGCGCCAGCAGCTTTGCACTCCGCTACGAGCAGTACTTC,CASSFALRYEQYF
TRBV23-1,TRBJ2-3,TRBD2,few,TGCGCCAGCAGTCAATCGCGACTAGCGGGGGCCCCTTACACAGATACGCAGTATTTT,CASSQSRLAGAPYTDTQYF
TRBV20-1,TRBJ2-5,-,-,TGCAGTGCTAGAGATCGTCAGGGTTTGGAGACCCAGTACTTC,CSARDRQGLETQYF
TRBV9,TRBJ1-1,-,-,TGTGCCAGCAGCGTAGACAGCGACTTCACTGAAGCTTTCTTT,CASSVDSDFTEAFF
TRBV3-1,TRBJ1-5,-,-,TGTGCCAGCAGCCAAGATGCCAGAAATCAGCCCCAGCATTTT,CASSQDARNQPQHF
TRBV15,TRBJ2-7,-,once,TGTGCCGCTGGCCCGAGCTCCTACGAGCAGTACTTC,CAAGPSSYEQYF
TRBV6-6,TRBJ2-3,-,-,TGTGCGGCAGGGCGCACAGATACGCAGTATTTT,CAAGRTDTQYF
TRBV4-1,TRBJ1-5,-,-,TGCGCCAGCAGCGGCAGGGCACAGGCTGGGTATCAGCCCCAGCATTTT,CASSGRAQAGYQPQHF
TRBV27,TRBJ1-2,TRBD1,-,TGTGCCAGCAGCCCTGGGACAGACAACTATGGCTACACCTTC,CASSPGTDNYGYTF
TRBV6-5,TRBJ2-7,TRBD2,once,TGTGCCAGCACCAAGGTGGCTAGCGGGACGGTCGAGCAGTACTTC,CASTKVASGTVEQYF
TRBV18,TRBJ1-3,-,-,TGTGCCAGCTCACCTTTCGACAGGACAATCTCTGGAAACACCATATATTTT,CASSPFDRTISGNTIYF
TRBV5-1,TRBJ1-2,TRBD1,-,TGCGCCAGCAGCTTGGGGGACAGCGCCAACTATGGCTACACCTTC,CASSLGDSANYGYTF